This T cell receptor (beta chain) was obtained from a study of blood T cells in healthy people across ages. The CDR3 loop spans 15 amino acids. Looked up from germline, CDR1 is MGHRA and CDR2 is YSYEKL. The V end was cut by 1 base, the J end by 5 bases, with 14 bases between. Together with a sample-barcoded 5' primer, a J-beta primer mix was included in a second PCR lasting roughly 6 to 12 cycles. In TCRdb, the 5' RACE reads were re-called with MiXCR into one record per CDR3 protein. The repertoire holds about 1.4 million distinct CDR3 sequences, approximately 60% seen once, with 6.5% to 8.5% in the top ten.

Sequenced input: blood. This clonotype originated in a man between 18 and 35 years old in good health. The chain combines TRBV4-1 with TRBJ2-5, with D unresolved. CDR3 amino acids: CASSQGDVPGETQYF. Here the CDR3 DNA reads TGCGCCAGCAGCCAAGGGGATGTGCCTGGGGAGACCCAGTACTTC.